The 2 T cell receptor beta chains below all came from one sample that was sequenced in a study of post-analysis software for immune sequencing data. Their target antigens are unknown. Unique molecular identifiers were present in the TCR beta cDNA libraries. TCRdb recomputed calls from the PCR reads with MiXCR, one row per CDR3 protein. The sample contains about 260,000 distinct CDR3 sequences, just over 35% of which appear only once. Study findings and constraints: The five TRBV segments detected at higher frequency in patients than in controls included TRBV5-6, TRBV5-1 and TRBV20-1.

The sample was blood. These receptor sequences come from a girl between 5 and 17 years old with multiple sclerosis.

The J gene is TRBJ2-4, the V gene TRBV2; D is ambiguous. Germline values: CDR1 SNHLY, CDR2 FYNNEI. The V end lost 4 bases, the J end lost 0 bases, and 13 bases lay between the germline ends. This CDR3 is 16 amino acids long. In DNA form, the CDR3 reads TGTGCCAGCAGTGTTAGGACCGCGCTAGCCAAAAACATTCAGTACTTC. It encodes CASSVRTALAKNIQYF.

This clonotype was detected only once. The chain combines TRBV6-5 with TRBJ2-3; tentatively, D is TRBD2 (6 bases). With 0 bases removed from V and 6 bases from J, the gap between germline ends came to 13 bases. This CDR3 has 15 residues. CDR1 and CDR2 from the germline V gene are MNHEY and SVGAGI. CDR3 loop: CASSYSGYLADTQYF. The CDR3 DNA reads TGTGCCAGCAGTTACTCGGGCTACCTAGCGGATACGCAGTATTTT.